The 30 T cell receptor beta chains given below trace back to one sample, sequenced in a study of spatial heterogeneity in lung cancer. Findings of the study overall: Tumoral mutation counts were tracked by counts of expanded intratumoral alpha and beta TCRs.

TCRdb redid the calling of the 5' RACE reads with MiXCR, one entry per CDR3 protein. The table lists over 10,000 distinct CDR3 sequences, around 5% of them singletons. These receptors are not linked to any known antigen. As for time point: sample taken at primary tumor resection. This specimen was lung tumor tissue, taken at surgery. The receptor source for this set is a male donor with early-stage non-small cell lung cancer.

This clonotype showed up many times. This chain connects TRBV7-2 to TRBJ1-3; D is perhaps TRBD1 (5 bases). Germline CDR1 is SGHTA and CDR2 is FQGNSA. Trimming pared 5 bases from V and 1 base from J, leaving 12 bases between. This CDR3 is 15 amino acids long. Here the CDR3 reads CASSQAGGSGNTIYF. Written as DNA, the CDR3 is TGTGCCAGCAGCCAGGCGGGGGGGTCTGGAAACACCATATATTTT. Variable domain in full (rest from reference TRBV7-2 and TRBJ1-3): GAGVSQSPSNKVTEKGKDVELRCDPISGHTALYWYRQSLGQGLEFLIYFQGNSAPDKSGLPSDRFSAERTGGSVSTLTIQRTQQEDSAVYLCASSQAGGSGNTIYFGEGSWLTVV.

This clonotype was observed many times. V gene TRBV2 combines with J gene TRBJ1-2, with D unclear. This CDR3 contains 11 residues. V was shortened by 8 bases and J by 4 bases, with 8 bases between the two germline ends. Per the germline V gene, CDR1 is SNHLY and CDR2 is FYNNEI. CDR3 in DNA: TGTGCCAGCGCCCAGGCCTATGGCTACACCTTC. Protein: CASAQAYGYTF. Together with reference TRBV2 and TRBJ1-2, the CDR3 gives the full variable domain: EPEVTQTPSHQVTQMGQEVILRCVPISNHLYFYWYRQILGQKVEFLVSFYNNEISEKSEIFDDQFSVERPDGSNFTLKIRSTKLEDSAMYFCASAQAYGYTFGSGTRLTVV.

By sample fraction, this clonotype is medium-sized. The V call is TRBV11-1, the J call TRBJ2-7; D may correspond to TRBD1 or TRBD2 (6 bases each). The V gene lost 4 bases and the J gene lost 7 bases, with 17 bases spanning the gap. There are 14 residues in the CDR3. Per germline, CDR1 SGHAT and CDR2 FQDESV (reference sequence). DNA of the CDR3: TGTGCCAGCAGCTGGGGATCGACAGGAGGGGAGCAGTACTTC. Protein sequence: CASSWGSTGGEQYF.

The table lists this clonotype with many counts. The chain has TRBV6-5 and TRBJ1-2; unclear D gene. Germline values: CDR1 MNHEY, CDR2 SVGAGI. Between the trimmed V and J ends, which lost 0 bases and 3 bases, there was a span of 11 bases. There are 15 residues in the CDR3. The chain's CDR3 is CASSYSTGQDYGYTF. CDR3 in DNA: TGTGCCAGCAGTTACTCGACTGGGCAGGACTATGGCTACACCTTC.

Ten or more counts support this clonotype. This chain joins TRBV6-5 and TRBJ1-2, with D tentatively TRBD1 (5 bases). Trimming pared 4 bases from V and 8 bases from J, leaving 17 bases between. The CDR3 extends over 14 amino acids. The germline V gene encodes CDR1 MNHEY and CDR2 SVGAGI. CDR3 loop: CASSSQGGSGGYTF. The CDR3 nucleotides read TGTGCCAGCAGTTCCCAGGGAGGGTCGGGCGGCTACACCTTC.

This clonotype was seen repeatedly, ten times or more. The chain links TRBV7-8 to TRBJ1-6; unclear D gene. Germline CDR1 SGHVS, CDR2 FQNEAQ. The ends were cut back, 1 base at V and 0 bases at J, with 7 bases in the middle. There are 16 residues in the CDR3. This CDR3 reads CASSLGGSSYNSPLHF. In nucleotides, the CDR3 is TGTGCCAGCAGCTTAGGTGGCAGCTCCTATAATTCACCCCTCCACTTT.

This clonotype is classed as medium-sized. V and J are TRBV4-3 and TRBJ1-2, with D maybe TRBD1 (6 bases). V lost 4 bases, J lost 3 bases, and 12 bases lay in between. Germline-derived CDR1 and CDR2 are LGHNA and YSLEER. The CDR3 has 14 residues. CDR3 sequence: CASSPGQLDYGYTF. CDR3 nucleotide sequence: TGCGCCAGCAGCCCAGGACAGCTGGACTATGGCTACACCTTC.

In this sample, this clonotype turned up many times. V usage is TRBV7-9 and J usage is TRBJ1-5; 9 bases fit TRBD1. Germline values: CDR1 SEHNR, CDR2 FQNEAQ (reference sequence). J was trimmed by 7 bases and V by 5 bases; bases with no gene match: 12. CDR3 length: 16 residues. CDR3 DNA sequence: TGTGCCAGCAGCCCTCCGGGACAGGGTAGTCACCAGCCCCAGCATTTT. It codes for CASSPPGQGSHQPQHF.

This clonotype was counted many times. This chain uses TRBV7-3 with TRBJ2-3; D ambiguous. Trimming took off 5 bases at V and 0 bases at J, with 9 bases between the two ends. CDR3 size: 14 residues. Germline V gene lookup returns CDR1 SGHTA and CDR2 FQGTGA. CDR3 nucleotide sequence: TGTGCCAGCAGCGACCAACCAAGCACAGATACGCAGTATTTT. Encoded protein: CASSDQPSTDTQYF.

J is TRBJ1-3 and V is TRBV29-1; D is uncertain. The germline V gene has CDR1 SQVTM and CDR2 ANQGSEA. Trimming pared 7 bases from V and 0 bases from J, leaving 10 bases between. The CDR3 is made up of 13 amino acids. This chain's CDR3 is CSARIFSGNTIYF. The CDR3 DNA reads TGCAGCGCCAGGATTTTCTCTGGAAACACCATATATTTT.

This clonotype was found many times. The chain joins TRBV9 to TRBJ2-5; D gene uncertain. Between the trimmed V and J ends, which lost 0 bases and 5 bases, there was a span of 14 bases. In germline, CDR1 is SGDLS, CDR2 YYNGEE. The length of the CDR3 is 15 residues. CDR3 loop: CASSVGAEWGETQYF. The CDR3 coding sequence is TGTGCCAGCAGCGTAGGTGCGGAGTGGGGTGAGACCCAGTACTTC. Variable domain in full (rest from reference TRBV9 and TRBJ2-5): DSGVTQTPKHLITATGQRVTLRCSPRSGDLSVYWYQQSLDQGLQFLIQYYNGEERAKGNILERFSAQQFPDLHSELNLSSLELGDSALYFCASSVGAEWGETQYFGPGTRLLVL.

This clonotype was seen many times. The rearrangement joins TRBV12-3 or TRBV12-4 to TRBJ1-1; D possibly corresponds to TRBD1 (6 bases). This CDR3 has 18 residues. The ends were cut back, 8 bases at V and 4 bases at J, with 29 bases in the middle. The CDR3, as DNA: TGTGCCAGCTTTACCTTTCCGGGGACACCCCCTTGGGGCACTGAAGCTTTCTTT. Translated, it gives CASFTFPGTPPWGTEAFF.

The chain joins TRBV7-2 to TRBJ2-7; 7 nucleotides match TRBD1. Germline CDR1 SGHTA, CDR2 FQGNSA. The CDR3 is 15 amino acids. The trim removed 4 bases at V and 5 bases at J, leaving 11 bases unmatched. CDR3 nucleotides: TGTGCCAGCAGCTCCCAGGGACAGTCTCGAGACGAGCAGTACTTC. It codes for CASSSQGQSRDEQYF.

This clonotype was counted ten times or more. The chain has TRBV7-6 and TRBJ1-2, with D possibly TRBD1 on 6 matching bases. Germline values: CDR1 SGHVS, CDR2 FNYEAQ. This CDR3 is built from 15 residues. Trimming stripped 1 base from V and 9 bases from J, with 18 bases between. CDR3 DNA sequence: TGTGCCAGCAGCTTAGTACCAGGGGTAATGAGTCGCTACACCTTC. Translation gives CASSLVPGVMSRYTF.

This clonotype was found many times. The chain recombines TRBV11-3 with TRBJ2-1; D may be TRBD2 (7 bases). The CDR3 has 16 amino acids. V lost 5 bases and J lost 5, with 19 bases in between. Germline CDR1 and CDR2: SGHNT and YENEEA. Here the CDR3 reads CASSPPKAGANNEQFF. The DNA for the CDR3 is TGTGCCAGCAGCCCCCCGAAGGCGGGGGCAAACAATGAGCAGTTCTTC.

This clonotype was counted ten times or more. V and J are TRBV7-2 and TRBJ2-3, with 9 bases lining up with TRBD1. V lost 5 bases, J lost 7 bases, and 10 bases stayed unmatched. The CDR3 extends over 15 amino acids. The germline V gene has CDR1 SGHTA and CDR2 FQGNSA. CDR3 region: CASSPTGGAIHTQYF. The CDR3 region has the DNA TGTGCCAGCAGCCCAACAGGGGGCGCGATTCATACGCAGTATTTT.

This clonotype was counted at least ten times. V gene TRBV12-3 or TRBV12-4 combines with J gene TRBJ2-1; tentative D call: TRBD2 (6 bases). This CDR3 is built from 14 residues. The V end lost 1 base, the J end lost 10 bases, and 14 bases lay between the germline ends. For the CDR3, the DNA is TGTGCCAGCAGTTTAGAGGCTGATGGGGGGGAGCAGTTCTTC. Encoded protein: CASSLEADGGEQFF.

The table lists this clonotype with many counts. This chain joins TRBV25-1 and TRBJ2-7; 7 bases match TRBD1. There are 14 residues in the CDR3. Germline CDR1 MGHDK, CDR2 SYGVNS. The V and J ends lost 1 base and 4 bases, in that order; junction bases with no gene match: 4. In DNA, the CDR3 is TGTGCCAGCAGTGAATGGGGGACAGATTACGAGCAGTACTTC. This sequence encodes CASSEWGTDYEQYF.

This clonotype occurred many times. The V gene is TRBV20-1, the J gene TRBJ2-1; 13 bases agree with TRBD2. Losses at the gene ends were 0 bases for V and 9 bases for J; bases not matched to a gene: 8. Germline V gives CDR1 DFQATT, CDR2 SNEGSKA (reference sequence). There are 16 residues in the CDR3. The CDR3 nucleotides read TGCAGTGCTAGAGATAGGGGGGGACTAGCGGGACCTGAGCAGTTCTTC. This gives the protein CSARDRGGLAGPEQFF.

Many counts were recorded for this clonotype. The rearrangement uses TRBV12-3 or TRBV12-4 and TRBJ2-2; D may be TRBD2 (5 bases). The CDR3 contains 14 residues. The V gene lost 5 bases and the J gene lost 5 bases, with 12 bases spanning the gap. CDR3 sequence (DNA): TGTGCCAGCAGTGCTTACGGGGTTACCGGGGAGCTGTTTTTT. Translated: CASSAYGVTGELFF.

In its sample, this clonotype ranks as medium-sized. The CDR3 sequence: CASSLNPATNEKLFF. CDR3 DNA sequence: TGCGCCAGCAGCTTGAACCCTGCAACTAATGAAAAACTGTTTTTT. This chain connects TRBV5-1 to TRBJ1-4; D remains ambiguous. Germline CDR1 is SGHRS and CDR2 is YFSETQ. With 1 base removed from V and 0 bases from J, the gap between germline ends came to 7 bases. The CDR3 is 15 amino acids.

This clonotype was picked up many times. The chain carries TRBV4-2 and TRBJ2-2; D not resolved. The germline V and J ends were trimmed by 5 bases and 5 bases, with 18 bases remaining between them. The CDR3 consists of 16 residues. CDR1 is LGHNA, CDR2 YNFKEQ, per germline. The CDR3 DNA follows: TGTGCCAGCAGCGAAGGAAGGCGAGTGAGAACCGGGGAGCTGTTTTTT. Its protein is CASSEGRRVRTGELFF.

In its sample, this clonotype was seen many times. CDR3 region: CASSGFRGTSDYNEQFF. CDR3 in DNA: TGTGCCAGCAGCGGTTTTAGGGGGACAAGTGACTACAATGAGCAGTTCTTC. The genes are TRBV2 and TRBJ2-1; D is possibly TRBD1 (6 bases). Trimming removed 6 bases from V and 3 bases from J, with 21 bases in between. Germline-derived CDR1 and CDR2 are SNHLY and FYNNEI. This CDR3 region has 17 residues.

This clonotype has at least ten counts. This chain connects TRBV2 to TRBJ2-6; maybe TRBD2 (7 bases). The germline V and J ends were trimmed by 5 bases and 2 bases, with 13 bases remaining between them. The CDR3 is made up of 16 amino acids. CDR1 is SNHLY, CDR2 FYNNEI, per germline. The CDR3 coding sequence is TGTGCCAGCAGTTTAGGGGGAGGGGCTGGGGCCAACGTCCTGACTTTC. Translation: CASSLGGGAGANVLTF.

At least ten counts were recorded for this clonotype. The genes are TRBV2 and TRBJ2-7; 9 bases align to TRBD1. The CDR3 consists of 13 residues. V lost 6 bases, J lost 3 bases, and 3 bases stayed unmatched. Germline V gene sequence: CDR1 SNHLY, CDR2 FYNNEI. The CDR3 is CASRGTGNYEQYF. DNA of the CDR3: TGTGCCAGCAGGGGGACAGGGAACTACGAGCAGTACTTC.

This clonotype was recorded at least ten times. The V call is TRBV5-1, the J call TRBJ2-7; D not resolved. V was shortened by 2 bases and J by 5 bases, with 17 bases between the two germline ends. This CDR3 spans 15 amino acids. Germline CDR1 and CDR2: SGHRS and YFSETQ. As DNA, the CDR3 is TGCGCCAGCAGCTTCGTATGGGCAGTCGGCGACGAGCAGTACTTC. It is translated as CASSFVWAVGDEQYF.

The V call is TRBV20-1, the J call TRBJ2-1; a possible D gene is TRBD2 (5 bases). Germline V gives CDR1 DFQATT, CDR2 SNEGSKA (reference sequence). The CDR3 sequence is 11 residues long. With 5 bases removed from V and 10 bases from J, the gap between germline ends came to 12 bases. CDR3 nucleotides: TGCAGTGCTCCCGGGATCGGAGAGCAGTTCTTC. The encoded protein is CSAPGIGEQFF.

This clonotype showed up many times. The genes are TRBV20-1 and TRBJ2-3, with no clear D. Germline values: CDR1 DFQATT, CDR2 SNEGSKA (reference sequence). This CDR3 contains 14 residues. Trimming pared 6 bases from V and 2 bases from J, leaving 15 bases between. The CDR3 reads CSAQTGGITDTQYF. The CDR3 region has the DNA TGCAGTGCCCAGACTGGCGGCATCACAGATACGCAGTATTTT.

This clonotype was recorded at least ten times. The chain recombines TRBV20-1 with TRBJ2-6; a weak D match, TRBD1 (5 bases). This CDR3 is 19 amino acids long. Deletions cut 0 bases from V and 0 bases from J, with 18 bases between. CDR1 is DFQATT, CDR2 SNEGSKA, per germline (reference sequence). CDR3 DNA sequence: TGCAGTGCTAGAGATCTACGGTCTGGACACCGCTCTGGGGCCAACGTCCTGACTTTC. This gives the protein CSARDLRSGHRSGANVLTF.

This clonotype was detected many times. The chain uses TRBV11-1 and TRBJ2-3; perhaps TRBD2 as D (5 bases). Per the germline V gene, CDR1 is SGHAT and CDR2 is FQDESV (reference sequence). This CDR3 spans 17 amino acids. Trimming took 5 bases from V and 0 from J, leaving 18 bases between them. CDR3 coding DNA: TGTGCCAGCAGCCCTTGGGAGAGCGTTTCTAGCACAGATACGCAGTATTTT. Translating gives CASSPWESVSSTDTQYF. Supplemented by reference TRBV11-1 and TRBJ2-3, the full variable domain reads EAEVAQSPRYKITEKSQAVAFWCDPISGHATLYWYRQILGQGPELLVQFQDESVVDDSQLPKDRFSAERLKGVDSTLKIQPAELGDSAMYLCASSPWESVSSTDTQYFGPGTRLTVL.